This T cell receptor (beta chain) was captured in a study of blood T cell repertoires in COVID-19. At the level of the study: From T cells, B-cell-depleted T cells, or PBMCs came the material, which was cDNA or gDNA.

Per germline, CDR1 SNHLY and CDR2 FYNNEI. V was cut by 3 bases and J by 4 bases, with 12 bases left in between. The CDR3 runs 14 residues. Original processing methods: Amplification with reference gene primers provided the estimates of nucleated cell counts. The data were produced by immunoSEQ multiplex PCR, yet TCRdb's version contains in-frame clones alone and is incomplete. V, J and clone size reflect that table, while D and trimming were determined from the DNA. The profile shows 240,000 or so clones, around 84% of them singletons. The chain has TRBV2 and TRBJ1-1, with D uncertain. Material for sequencing was peripheral blood. This TCR came from an older woman with active or convalescent COVID-19. CDR3 sequence (DNA): TGTGCCAGCAGTGATGGGCAGGTCGCCACTGAAGCTTTCTTT. Residues: CASSDGQVATEAFF.